This T cell receptor beta chain was recovered during a study of T cells in Graves' hyperthyroidism and ophthalmopathy. About the research overall: Peripheral blood collection took place at initial diagnosis, before any treatment. Study results and limitations: It was a median around seven months before onset that the model predicted ophthalmopathy.

Clinical Activity Scores of at least 3, NOSPECS grades of at least 4 and durations under 3 months characterized ophthalmopathy patients. Each diagnosis drew on symptoms, thyroxine, TRAb, thyroid ultrasound and orbital computed tomography findings. This CDR3 is 11 amino acids long. Germline V lookup: CDR1 KGHSH, CDR2 LQKENI. This clonotype was seen a handful of times. The antigen is undetermined. The junction differs from germline at one of its ends, possibly a read error. Using RNA transcripts as the source, TCR beta CDR3 regions were amplified. The HTBI set primed first-round TCR CDR3 RT-PCR. In TCRdb, the multiplex PCR reads were re-called with MiXCR into one record per CDR3 protein. The table lists hundreds of thousands of distinct CDR3 sequences, roughly 19% of them singletons, with 39% in the top ten.

The V gene is TRBV18, the J gene TRBJ2-5; the D is unclear. The TCR comes from a man aged 45-65 years with Graves' ophthalmopathy. Sequencing used blood. CDR3 sequence (DNA): TGTGCCAGCTCACCACAAGGGACCCAGTACTTC. This encodes CASSPQGTQYF.